What follows describes a single TCR beta chain. Its target is not known. The method was immunoSEQ multiplex PCR; TCRdb's version includes in-frame clones alone and lacks a portion of them. The sample records 200,000 to 250,000 clones, approximately 84% being singletons. The source of the sample is a study of cytomegalovirus exposure and HLA in healthy donors. General observations from the study: Altogether, 164 TCR beta chains were recorded as cytomegalovirus-associated.

Separate from the approximately 650-subject first cohort, the approximately 120-subject validation cohort was the one that the donors belonged to. This clonotype originated in a man younger than 30 in good health and CMV-seropositive. What was sequenced was PBMCs.

For the CDR3, the DNA is TGTGCCAGCAGCTTAGGTCTAGCGCGAGAGACCCAGTACTTC. Its translation: CASSLGLARETQYF. V gene TRBV13 combines with J gene TRBJ2-5, with D possibly matching TRBD2 (6 bases). The CDR3 is 14 amino acids. Germline CDR1 is PRHDT and CDR2 is FYEKMQ (reference sequence). The ends were cut back, 0 bases at V and 4 bases at J, with 9 bases in the middle.